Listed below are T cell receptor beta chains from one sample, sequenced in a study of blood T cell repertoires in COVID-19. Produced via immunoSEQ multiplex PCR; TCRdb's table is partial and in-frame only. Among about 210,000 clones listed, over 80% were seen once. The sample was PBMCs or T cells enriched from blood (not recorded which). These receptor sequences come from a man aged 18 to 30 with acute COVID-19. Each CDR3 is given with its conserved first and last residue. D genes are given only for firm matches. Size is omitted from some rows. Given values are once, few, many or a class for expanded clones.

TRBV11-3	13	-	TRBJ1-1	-	TGTGCCAGCAGCCAACTGCGCGGGGCTGAAGCTTTCTTT	CASSQLRGAEAFF
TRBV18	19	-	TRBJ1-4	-	TGTGCCAGCTCACCAGTCAGGACCCTCGGAGGGGGGGTTATTGAAAAACTGTTTTTT	CASSPVRTLGGGVIEKLFF
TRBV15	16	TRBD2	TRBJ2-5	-	TGTGCCACCAGCAGAGGGGGTGCGGCGGGAGGAAAGACCCAGTACTTC	CATSRGGAAGGKTQYF
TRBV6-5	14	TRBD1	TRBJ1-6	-	TGTGCCAGCAGTCGGACAGGGAACAATTCACCCCTCCACTTT	CASSRTGNNSPLHF
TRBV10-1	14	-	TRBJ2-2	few	TGCGCCAGCGCTGGCAGGGGAGGGGCCGGGGAGCTGTTTTTT	CASAGRGGAGELFF
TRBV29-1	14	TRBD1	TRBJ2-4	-	TGCAGCGCGAACTACGGGACAGGCAAAAACATTCAGTACTTC	CSANYGTGKNIQYF
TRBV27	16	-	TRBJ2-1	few	TGTGCCAGCAGTTTTTTACAGGTCCTCTTTTACAATGAGCAGTTCTTC	CASSFLQVLFYNEQFF
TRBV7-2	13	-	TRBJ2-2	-	TGTGCCAGCACCGGGACTGGAGGCGGGGAGCTGTTTTTT	CASTGTGGGELFF
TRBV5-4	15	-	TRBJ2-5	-	TGTGCCAGCAGCTCGGACAGACTGTACCAAGAGACCCAGTACTTC	CASSSDRLYQETQYF
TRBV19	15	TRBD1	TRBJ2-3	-	TGTGCCAGTACACCGGGTGGACAGGGAACAGATACGCAGTATTTT	CASTPGGQGTDTQYF
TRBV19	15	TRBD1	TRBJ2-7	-	TGTGCCAGTAGACCAACCGGGACAGCCACCTACGAGCAGTACTTC	CASRPTGTATYEQYF
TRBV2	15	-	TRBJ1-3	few	TGTGCCAGCAGTGAAGCGGGCGGGGGCAGAAACACCATATATTTT	CASSEAGGGRNTIYF
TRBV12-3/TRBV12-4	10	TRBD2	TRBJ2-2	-	TGTGCCAGCTGGGAGGGAGAGCTGTTTTTT	CASWEGELFF
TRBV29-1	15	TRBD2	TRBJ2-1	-	TGCAGCGTCCGGGCCGGGACTAGCAGCTACAATGAGCAGTTCTTC	CSVRAGTSSYNEQFF
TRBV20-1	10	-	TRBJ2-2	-	TGCAGTGCTCCCATCGGGGAGCTGTTTTTT	CSAPIGELFF
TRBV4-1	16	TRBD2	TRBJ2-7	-	TGCGCCAGCAGCCCCCGTCTAGCGGGAGGGCCTGAAGAGCAGTACTTC	CASSPRLAGGPEEQYF
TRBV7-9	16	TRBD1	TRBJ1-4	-	TGTGCCAGCAGACCTCGCACAGGGGGCGAGGATGAAAAACTGTTTTTT	CASRPRTGGEDEKLFF
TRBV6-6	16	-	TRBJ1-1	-	TGTGCCAGCAGTTCCGCGGGACCTCCTCAAGGGACTGAAGCTTTCTTT	CASSSAGPPQGTEAFF
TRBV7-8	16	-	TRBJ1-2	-	TGTGCCAGCAGCTTAGAGCGTTGGGACAAGGACTATGGCTACACCTTC	CASSLERWDKDYGYTF